This T cell receptor (beta chain) was identified in a study of blood T cell repertoires in COVID-19. Overall study: Sites in the United States, Italy and Spain provided acute and convalescent COVID-19 samples.

Cohorts were determined from participant-reported clinical history. Here immunoSEQ multiplex PCR was the method, and the copy in TCRdb shows in-frame clones only, minus some. The table lists about 250,000 clones, over 75% of them singletons. V lost 4 bases, J lost 6 bases, and 12 bases stayed unmatched. CDR3 length equals 15 residues. CDR1 SGDLS and CDR2 YYNGEE come from the germline V gene. The origin of this receptor is a woman aged 45-59 years with acute COVID-19. The specimen sequenced was PBMCs or T cells enriched from blood (not recorded which). V gene TRBV9 combines with J gene TRBJ1-2; 7 bases are shared with TRBD1. CDR3 bases: TGTGCCAGCAGCCCCGGGGACAGCCGAGGGAATGGCTACACCTTC. It encodes CASSPGDSRGNGYTF. Supplemented by reference TRBV9 and TRBJ1-2, the full variable domain reads DSGVTQTPKHLITATGQRVTLRCSPRSGDLSVYWYQQSLDQGLQFLIQYYNGEERAKGNILERFSAQQFPDLHSELNLSSLELGDSALYFCASSPGDSRGNGYTFGSGTRLTVV.